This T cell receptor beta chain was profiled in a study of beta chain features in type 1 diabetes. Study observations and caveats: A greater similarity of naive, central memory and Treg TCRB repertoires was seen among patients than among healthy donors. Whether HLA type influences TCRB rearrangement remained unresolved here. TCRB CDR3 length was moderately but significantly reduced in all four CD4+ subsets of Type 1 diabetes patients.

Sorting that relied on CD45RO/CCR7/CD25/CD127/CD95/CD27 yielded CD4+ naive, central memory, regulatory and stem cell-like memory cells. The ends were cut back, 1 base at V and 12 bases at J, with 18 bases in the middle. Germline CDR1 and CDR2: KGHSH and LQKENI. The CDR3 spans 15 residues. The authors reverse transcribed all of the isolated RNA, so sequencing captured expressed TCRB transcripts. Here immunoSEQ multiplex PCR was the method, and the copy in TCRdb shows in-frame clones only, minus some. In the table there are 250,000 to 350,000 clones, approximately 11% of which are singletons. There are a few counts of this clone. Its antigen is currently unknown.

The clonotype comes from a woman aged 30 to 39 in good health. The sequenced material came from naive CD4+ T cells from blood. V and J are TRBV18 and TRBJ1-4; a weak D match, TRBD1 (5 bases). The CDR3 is CASSPLDSLSAELFF. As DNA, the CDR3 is TGTGCCAGCTCACCACTCGACAGTCTTTCGGCGGAACTGTTTTTT.